The present TCR beta chain was sequenced within a study of human T cells and chemical hapten exposure. On the study more broadly: The study lasted roughly five months, and patients were dosed weekly with diphenylcyclopropenone on the scalp throughout. Broader study findings: Those TCRs sitting above 1 in 1000 frequency stayed the same with DPC sensitization.

Per the study methods: Sample TCR counts, which ranged from roughly 23,224 to 750,000, had a median of around 96,000. TCRdb itself ran the RACE reads through MiXCR, one entry per CDR3 protein. None of the V and J calls come from the authors' own analysis; TCRdb made them. The sample has a few hundred thousand distinct CDR3 sequences, 5% to 6.5% seen once. This clonotype was seen a handful of times. The antigen is unknown. Sample time point: pre-sensitization, week 0. Treatment in this sample: therapeutic diphenylcyclopropenone sensitization with weekly scalp DPC. Each donor was an alopecia patient between 18 and 70 years of age who qualified for DPC. J lost 3 bases, V lost 3 bases, and 16 bases had no gene match. This CDR3 has 18 amino acids. CDR1 is SGHNT, CDR2 YYREEE, per germline (reference sequence).

The sequences come from whole blood, collected in connection with sensitization to the hapten diphenylcyclopropenone (DPC). The chain carries TRBV5-4 and TRBJ2-7; 9 positions match TRBD1. The clonotype originates from a woman aged 18-29 years with alopecia areata. Some clones in this sample may be carry-over from other donors' samples. The CDR3 coding sequence is TGTGCCAGCAGCTCGAACAGGGGGCAACGACGTTTGGACTACGAGCAGTACTTC. It encodes CASSSNRGQRRLDYEQYF.